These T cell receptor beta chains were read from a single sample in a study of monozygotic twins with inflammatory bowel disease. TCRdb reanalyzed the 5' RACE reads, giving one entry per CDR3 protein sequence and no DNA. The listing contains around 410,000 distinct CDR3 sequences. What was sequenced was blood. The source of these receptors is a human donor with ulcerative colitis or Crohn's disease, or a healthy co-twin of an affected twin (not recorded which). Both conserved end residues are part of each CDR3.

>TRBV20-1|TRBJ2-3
CSARPGLAGGGGTDTQYF
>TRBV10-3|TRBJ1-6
CAIRGSGSNSPLHF
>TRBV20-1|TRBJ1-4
CSARSLNEKLFF
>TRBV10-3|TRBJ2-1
CATVTSGSDEQFF
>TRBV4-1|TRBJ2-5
CASSQAGQGGETQYF
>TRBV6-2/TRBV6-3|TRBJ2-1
CASSYTSGRPNEQFF
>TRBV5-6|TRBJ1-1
CASSPAGAGGTEAFF
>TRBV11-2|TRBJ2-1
CASTKWGLAGALENEQFF
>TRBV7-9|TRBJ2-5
CASSRSIGTYQETQYF
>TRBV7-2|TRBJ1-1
CASSLVRGQGTEAFF
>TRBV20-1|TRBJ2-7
CSAPGTTREQYF
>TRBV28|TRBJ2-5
CASSLLGTEEETQYF
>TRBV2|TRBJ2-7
CASRPGTGMYEQYF
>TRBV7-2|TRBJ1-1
CASSGVAFTEAFF
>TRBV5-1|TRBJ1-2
CASSPEMPGVGYTF
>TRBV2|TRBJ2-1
CASRPLAGAYNEQFF
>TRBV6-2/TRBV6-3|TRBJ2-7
CASSYSGTYEQYF
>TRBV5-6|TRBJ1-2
CASSLEGPGLRYGYTF
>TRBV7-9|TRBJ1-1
CASTVFSQGNPEAFF
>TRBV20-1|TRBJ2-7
CSASLGARHHEQYF
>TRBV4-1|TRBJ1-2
CASSQNVVREYGYTF
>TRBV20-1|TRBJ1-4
CSARELYRSNEKLFF
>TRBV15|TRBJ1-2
CATSKPGQGFTF
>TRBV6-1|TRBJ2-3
CASSEYYRGTDTQYF
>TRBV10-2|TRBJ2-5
CASLYGETQYF
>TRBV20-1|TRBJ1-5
CSASETGGNQPQHF
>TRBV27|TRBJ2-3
CASSSPASGSLDTQYF
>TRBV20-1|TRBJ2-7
CSAELGLESTGYFHNNYEQYF
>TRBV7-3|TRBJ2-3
CASSRTSGRPQDTDTQYF
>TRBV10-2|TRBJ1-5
CASHDRSNQPQHF
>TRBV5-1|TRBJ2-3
CASSLVGIDTQYF
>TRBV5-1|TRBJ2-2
CASSFLAGGPNGELFF
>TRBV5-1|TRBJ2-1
CASSSTPTPYNEQFF
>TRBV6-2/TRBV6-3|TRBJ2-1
CASTSWQSGGPAKVHFF
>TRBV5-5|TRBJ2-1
CASSDGRAPAYNEQFF
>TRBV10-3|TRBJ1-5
CAISGVMGQPQHF
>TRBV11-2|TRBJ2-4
CASAPRAGGMGDIQYF
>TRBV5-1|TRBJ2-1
CASSSTSASYNEQFF
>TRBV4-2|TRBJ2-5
CASSQVGTSARPQETQYF
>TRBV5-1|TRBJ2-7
CASSPGPGLQEQYF
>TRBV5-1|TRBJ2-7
CASSLEGLAAYEQYF
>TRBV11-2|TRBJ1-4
CASSLTSGTPYKLFF